The 28 T cell receptor beta chains reported below all come from one sample, sequenced in a study of T cells in tuberculosis. Only in-frame clones appear in the TCRdb table, and some are missing; sequencing was by immunoSEQ multiplex PCR. The sample shows roughly 34,000 clones, roughly 92% of them seen only once. The specimen sequenced was PBMCs. Receptors originate from a donor aged 10-29 years with latent tuberculosis or without tuberculosis infection. Some clones in this sample may be carry-over from other donors' samples.

The chain is built from TRBV5-6 and TRBJ1-1; tentative D call: TRBD1 (5 bases). V gave up 1 base and J gave up 1 base, with 23 bases separating them. The germline CDR1 and CDR2 sequences are SGHDT and YYEEEE. The CDR3 totals 19 residues. CDR3 protein: CASSLFTGGVVGQNTEAFF. The DNA of the CDR3 is TGTGCCAGCAGCTTGTTTACCGGGGGGGTGGTAGGTCAGAACACTGAAGCTTTCTTT.

The chain is built from TRBV28 and TRBJ1-1; D not resolved. The CDR3 has 15 residues. V was trimmed by 1 base and J by 2 bases, leaving 11 bases between them. The germline V gene encodes CDR1 MDHEN and CDR2 SYDVKM. For the CDR3, the DNA is TGTGCCAGCAGTTTATTTCCAGGCAGAAACACTGAAGCTTTCTTT. As protein: CASSLFPGRNTEAFF.

This chain links TRBV27 with TRBJ1-4; a weak D match, TRBD1 (5 bases). V dropped 3 bases and J dropped 4 bases, with 12 bases sitting between them. This CDR3 spans 15 amino acids. CDR1 and CDR2 from the germline V gene are MNHEY and SMNVEV (reference sequence). For the CDR3, the DNA is TGTGCCAGCAGTTTGCTTAGGGGAAGTAATGAAAAACTGTTTTTT. Translated: CASSLLRGSNEKLFF.

This chain uses TRBV10-3 with TRBJ2-1; 13 positions agree with TRBD2. Germline lookup yields CDR1 ENHRY and CDR2 SYGVKD. The CDR3 is made up of 18 amino acids. The V and J ends lost 6 bases and 0 bases, in that order; junction bases with no gene match: 8. CDR3 bases: TGTGCCATCAGAACTAGCGGGGGGGAAAGGAGCTCCTACAATGAGCAGTTCTTC. This gives the protein CAIRTSGGERSSYNEQFF.

V usage is TRBV30 and J usage is TRBJ1-1, with D perhaps TRBD1 (6 bases). The V gene lost 3 bases and the J gene lost 1 base, with 9 bases spanning the gap. CDR3 size: 13 residues. CDR1 is GTSNPN, CDR2 SVGIG, per germline (reference sequence). The CDR3 here is CAWRGQPNTEAFF. The CDR3 coding sequence is TGTGCCTGGAGAGGACAGCCGAACACTGAAGCTTTCTTT.

The rearrangement uses TRBV27 and TRBJ1-1; tentative D call: TRBD1 (6 bases). Germline CDR1 MNHEY, CDR2 SMNVEV (reference sequence). Trimming stripped 6 bases from V and 5 bases from J, with 13 bases between. The CDR3 spans 13 residues. The DNA of the CDR3 is TGTGCCAGCAGGTGGGGGCATGAAACTGAAGCTTTCTTT. This translates into CASRWGHETEAFF.

This chain links TRBV20-1 with TRBJ1-2; TRBD1 matches at 7 bases. V shed 8 bases, J shed 7 bases, and the junction held 7 bases outside the gene matches. From germline, CDR1 is DFQATT and CDR2 SNEGSKA (reference sequence). The CDR3 extends over 11 amino acids. CDR3 sequence (DNA): TGCAGTACCACAGGGGCAGGTGGCTACACCTTC. Its translation: CSTTGAGGYTF.

In its sample, this clone was seen a few times. CDR3 in amino acids: CASQQGTNEKLFF. For the CDR3, the DNA is TGTGCCAGTCAACAGGGGACTAATGAAAAACTGTTTTTT. The chain recombines TRBV2 with TRBJ1-4; 7 bases map to TRBD1. Germline assignment: CDR1 SNHLY and CDR2 FYNNEI. This CDR3 has 13 amino acids. The V segment lost 9 bases and the J segment 2 bases; nucleotides outside the gene matches: 3.

The chain links TRBV27 to TRBJ2-7, with TRBD2 identical over 10 bases. The CDR3 contains 16 residues. Germline CDR1 reads MNHEY; CDR2 reads SMNVEV (reference sequence). V lost 8 bases, J lost 2 bases, and 12 bases stayed unmatched. The CDR3, as DNA: TGTGCCAGCTCACAGGAGAGGACTAGCGGCCCCTACGAGCAGTACTTC. Protein sequence: CASSQERTSGPYEQYF.

The chain employs TRBV7-9 and TRBJ1-2; D is unresolved. Germline assignment: CDR1 SEHNR and CDR2 FQNEAQ (reference sequence). V was shortened by 3 bases and J by 6 bases, with 17 bases between the two germline ends. This CDR3 is built from 15 residues. CDR3 sequence: CASSFTTQRGNGYTF. CDR3 in DNA: TGTGCCAGCAGCTTCACAACTCAAAGAGGAAATGGCTACACCTTC.

A few counts support this clone. The chain's CDR3 is CATPGQGGYGYTF. CDR3 coding DNA: TGCGCCACCCCGGGACAAGGTGGATATGGCTACACCTTC. This sequence joins TRBV10-2 and TRBJ1-2; TRBD1 is a possible D gene (6 bases). Per germline, CDR1 WSHSY and CDR2 SAAADI. The germline V and J ends were trimmed by 10 bases and 5 bases, with 17 bases remaining between them. This CDR3 contains 13 residues.

The chain joins TRBV19 to TRBJ2-7; D might be TRBD1 (5 bases). This CDR3 region has 14 residues. From germline, CDR1 is LNHDA and CDR2 SQIVND (reference sequence). The V end was cut by 5 bases, the J end by 0 bases, with 11 bases between. The CDR3 spells CASSSQESSYEQYF. The CDR3 nucleotides are TGTGCCAGTAGTTCACAGGAGAGCTCCTACGAGCAGTACTTC.

V gene TRBV27 combines with J gene TRBJ1-1; D is possibly TRBD1 (5 bases). The germline CDR1 and CDR2 sequences are MNHEY and SMNVEV (reference sequence). This CDR3 region has 15 residues. V was clipped by 6 bases and J by 3 bases, with 17 bases between them. The CDR3 sequence: CASRSPAGVDTEAFF. The CDR3 DNA reads TGTGCCAGCAGAAGCCCTGCGGGGGTCGACACTGAAGCTTTCTTT.

The rearrangement joins TRBV28 to TRBJ1-5; a possible D gene is TRBD1 (5 bases). Germline loops: CDR1 MDHEN, CDR2 SYDVKM. Deletions cut 4 bases from V and 1 base from J, with 14 bases between. CDR3 size: 16 residues. The CDR3 is CASSSLLGPSNQPQHF. In DNA form, the CDR3 reads TGTGCCAGCAGTTCCTTGCTGGGGCCCAGCAATCAGCCCCAGCATTTT.

The chain uses TRBV5-6 and TRBJ1-4; D uncertain. This CDR3 has 16 residues. Trimming took 5 bases from V and 4 from J, leaving 18 bases between them. Looked up from germline, CDR1 is SGHDT and CDR2 is YYEEEE. The chain's CDR3 is CASSSDKPQFNEKLFF. The CDR3 region has the DNA TGTGCCAGCAGTTCCGACAAACCGCAGTTTAATGAAAAACTGTTTTTT.

The chain carries TRBV14 and TRBJ2-1; 10 bases line up with TRBD1. After removal of 3 bases from V and 2 bases from J, the junction contained 7 bases not matched to a gene. CDR1 and CDR2 (germline): SGHDN, FVKESK. This CDR3 is 17 amino acids long. CDR3 sequence: CASSHLRGTGAYNEQFF. In nucleotides, the CDR3 is TGTGCCAGCAGCCATCTCCGGGGGACAGGGGCCTACAATGAGCAGTTCTTC.

The chain couples TRBV18 to TRBJ2-2; TRBD1 matches at 8 bases. J gave up 3 bases and V 3 bases, and 3 bases lay outside the gene matches. The CDR3 covers 15 residues. CDR1 is KGHSH, CDR2 LQKENI, per germline. CDR3 nucleotide sequence: TGTGCCAGCTCACCGACAGGGGAGGACACCGGGGAGCTGTTTTTT. Protein sequence: CASSPTGEDTGELFF.

The chain combines TRBV13 with TRBJ2-1; D is possibly TRBD2 (6 bases). Germline CDR1 PRHDT, CDR2 FYEKMQ (reference sequence). The CDR3 has 15 residues. V was clipped by 3 bases and J by 7 bases, with 16 bases between them. CDR3 DNA sequence: TGTGCCAGCAGCTTCTTTTCGGGAGAATCGAATGAGCAGTTCTTC. As protein: CASSFFSGESNEQFF.

The gene calls are TRBV4-2 and TRBJ1-3, with D possibly matching TRBD1 (6 bases). The V gene's germline CDR1 is LGHNA and CDR2 YNFKEQ. The ends were cut back, 0 bases at V and 5 bases at J, with 11 bases in the middle. This CDR3 has 15 residues. In DNA, the CDR3 is TGTGCCAGCAGCCAAGAACAAGGACAGCGAAACACCATATATTTT. This gives the protein CASSQEQGQRNTIYF.

This chain joins TRBV27 and TRBJ2-7; D may be TRBD1 (5 bases). There are 19 residues in the CDR3. Trimming cost V 2 bases and J 0 bases, with 23 bases left between them. The germline V gene encodes CDR1 MNHEY and CDR2 SMNVEV (reference sequence). The CDR3 region is CASSLKRAPGQDDSYEQYF. Here the CDR3 DNA reads TGTGCCAGCAGTTTAAAGCGTGCTCCAGGGCAGGACGACTCCTACGAGCAGTACTTC.

The chain recombines TRBV10-3 with TRBJ2-1; TRBD1 might be the D (6 bases). CDR3 size: 13 residues. CDR1 and CDR2 from the germline V gene are ENHRY and SYGVKD. Trimming took off 6 bases at V and 6 bases at J, with 12 bases between the two ends. The CDR3 DNA follows: TGTGCCATCAGCGACTCACAGGGCAATGAGCAGTTCTTC. Translation gives CAISDSQGNEQFF.

The chain employs TRBV5-1 and TRBJ2-2, with TRBD1 matching 7 bases. The CDR3 has 14 residues. Germline V gives CDR1 SGHRS, CDR2 YFSETQ. V dropped 2 bases and J dropped 7; count of bases not matched to a gene: 5. CDR3 sequence (DNA): TGCGCCAGCAGCTTTGACAGGGTCGGCGGGGAGCTGTTTTTT. As protein: CASSFDRVGGELFF. The variable domain in full, completed from reference TRBV5-1 and TRBJ2-2, reads KAGVTQTPRYLIKTRGQQVTLSCSPISGHRSVSWYQQTPGQGLQFLFEYFSETQRNKGNFPGRFSGRQFSNSRSEMNVSTLELGDSALYLCASSFDRVGGELFFGEGSRLTVL.

The chain's CDR3 is CASSAGTYDSPLHF. Here the CDR3 DNA reads TGTGCCAGCAGTGCCGGGACATATGATTCACCCCTCCACTTT. J is TRBJ1-6 and V is TRBV28; D may be TRBD1 (6 bases). V dropped 5 bases and J dropped 8 bases, with 13 bases sitting between them. The germline V gene encodes CDR1 MDHEN and CDR2 SYDVKM. The CDR3 sequence is 14 residues long. Based on the CDR3 plus reference TRBV28 and TRBJ1-6, the full variable domain is DVKVTQSSRYLVKRTGEKVFLECVQDMDHENMFWYRQDPGLGLRLIYFSYDVKMKEKGDIPEGYSVSREKKERFSLILESASTNQTSMYLCASSAGTYDSPLHFGNGTRLTVT.

This clone occurred once. The chain is built from TRBV4-2 and TRBJ2-7, with 8 bases fitting TRBD2. The CDR3 spans 18 residues. The germline V gene encodes CDR1 LGHNA and CDR2 YNFKEQ. Losses at the gene ends were 1 base for V and 0 bases for J; bases not matched to a gene: 11. CDR3 bases: TGTGCCAGCAGCCAAGTCCCCCCGTCGAGCGGGAGCTCCTACGAGCAGTACTTC. It codes for CASSQVPPSSGSSYEQYF.

This chain links TRBV7-6 with TRBJ2-3; 11 bases agree with TRBD2. Germline V gene data show CDR1 as SGHVS and CDR2 as FNYEAQ. CDR3 size: 15 residues. J was trimmed by 4 bases and V by 4 bases; bases with no gene match: 4. CDR3 residues: CASSSSSGRSDTQYF. The DNA of the CDR3 is TGTGCCAGCAGCTCTTCTAGCGGGAGGTCAGATACGCAGTATTTT.

The gene calls are TRBV6-8 and TRBJ1-2, with D unclear. V gave up 6 bases and J gave up 8 bases, with 7 bases separating them. The CDR3 covers 10 residues. Germline loops: CDR1 MNHGY, CDR2 SAAAGT. Here the CDR3 reads CASREVGYTF. The CDR3 bases are TGTGCCAGCAGGGAGGTCGGCTACACCTTC.

This clone occurred a few times. The rearrangement joins TRBV21-1 to TRBJ1-5; no DNA check was done on the table's D call, TRBD1. TRBV21-1 is given as a pseudogene. The CDR3 has 12 amino acids. The CDR3: CARGTPNQPQHF. Here the CDR3 DNA reads TGTGCCAGAGGGACACCAAATCAGCCCCAGCATTTT.

The chain carries TRBV7-9 and TRBJ2-2, with a possible D match to TRBD1 (5 bases). Trimming left V 6 bases short and J 6 bases short, with 11 bases between. The CDR3 length is 13 residues. From germline, CDR1 is SEHNR and CDR2 FQNEAQ (reference sequence). CDR3 coding DNA: TGTGCCAGCAGGACAAAGGGGCCCGGGGAGCTGTTTTTT. Amino acids: CASRTKGPGELFF.